This T cell receptor beta chain was sequenced in a study of blood T cells in healthy people across ages. Looked up from germline, CDR1 is PRHDT and CDR2 is FYEKMQ (reference sequence). This CDR3 comprises 12 residues. V lost 7 bases to trimming and J lost 4 bases, with 11 bases between them. A second about 7 to 11 cycle PCR used barcoded and J-beta primers. MiXCR, applied by TCRdb to the 5' RACE reads, yields one record per CDR3 protein. The table lists hundreds of thousands of distinct CDR3 sequences, approximately 53% of them singletons. The sequenced sample was blood. The chain employs TRBV13 and TRBJ2-7; D is undetermined. The TCR comes from a man in his forties or fifties in good health. CDR3 in DNA: TGTGCCAGCATCGGAAAGGGATACGAGCAGTACTTC. Translation gives CASIGKGYEQYF.